The present entry profiles one T cell receptor beta chain with its context. This sample was taken from a study of blood T cell repertoires in COVID-19. The overall study: Collection of acute and convalescent COVID-19 samples took place in the United States, Italy and Spain. T cells, B-cell-depleted T cells, or PBMCs supplied cDNA or gDNA.

The CDR3 sequence is 19 residues long. The germline gives CDR1 SGHVS, CDR2 FNYEAQ. The trim removed 1 base at V and 7 bases at J, leaving 19 bases unmatched. Per the original data handling: Scientists estimated how many nucleated cells there were by amplifying reference gene primers. TCRdb keeps only in-frame clones here, not all; method: immunoSEQ multiplex PCR. That table furnishes V, J and clone size, whereas the DNA furnished D and trimming. The data hold approximately 160,000 clones, with over 75% observed a single time. The chain employs TRBV7-6 and TRBJ2-1, with TRBD1 matching 7 bases. Sequenced input: peripheral blood. The receptor comes from a man between 65 and 85 years old who had recovered from COVID-19. Here the CDR3 DNA reads TGTGCCAGCAGCTTAGGGTATGCTGGGCAGGGACAGCGCGTGAATGAGCAGTTCTTC. Protein sequence: CASSLGYAGQGQRVNEQFF.